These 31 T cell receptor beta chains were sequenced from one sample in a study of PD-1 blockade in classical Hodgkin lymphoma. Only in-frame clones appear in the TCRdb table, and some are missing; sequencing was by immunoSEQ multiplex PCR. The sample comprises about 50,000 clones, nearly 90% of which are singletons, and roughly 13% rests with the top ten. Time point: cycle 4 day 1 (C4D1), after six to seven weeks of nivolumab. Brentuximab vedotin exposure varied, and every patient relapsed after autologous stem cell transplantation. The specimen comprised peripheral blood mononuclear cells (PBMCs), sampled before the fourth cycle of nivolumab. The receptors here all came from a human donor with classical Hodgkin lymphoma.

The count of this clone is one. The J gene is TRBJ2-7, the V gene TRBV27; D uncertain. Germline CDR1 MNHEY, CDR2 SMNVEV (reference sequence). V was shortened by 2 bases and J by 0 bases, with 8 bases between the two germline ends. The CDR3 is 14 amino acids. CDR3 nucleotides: TGTGCCAGCAGTTTAGGCCTTAGCTCCTACGAGCAGTACTTC. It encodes CASSLGLSSYEQYF.

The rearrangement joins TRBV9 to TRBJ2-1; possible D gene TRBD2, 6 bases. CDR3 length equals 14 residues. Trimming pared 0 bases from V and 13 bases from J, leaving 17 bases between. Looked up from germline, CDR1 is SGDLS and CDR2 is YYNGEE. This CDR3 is CASSVEGMGTSQFF. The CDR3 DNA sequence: TGTGCCAGCAGCGTAGAGGGGATGGGGACTTCTCAGTTCTTC.

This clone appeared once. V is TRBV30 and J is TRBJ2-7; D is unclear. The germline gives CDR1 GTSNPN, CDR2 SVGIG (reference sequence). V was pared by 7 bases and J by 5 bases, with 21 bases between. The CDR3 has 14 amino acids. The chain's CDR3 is CASHRTGFPNEQYF. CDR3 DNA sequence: TGTGCCTCGCATAGGACGGGCTTTCCGAACGAGCAGTACTTC.

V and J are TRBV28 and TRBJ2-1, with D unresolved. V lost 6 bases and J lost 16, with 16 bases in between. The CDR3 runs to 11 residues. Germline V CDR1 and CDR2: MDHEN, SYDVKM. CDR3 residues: CASRLGAVAFF. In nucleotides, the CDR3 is TGTGCCAGCAGGCTCGGCGCGGTGGCCTTCTTC. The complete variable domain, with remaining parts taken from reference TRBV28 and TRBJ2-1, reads DVKVTQSSRYLVKRTGEKVFLECVQDMDHENMFWYRQDPGLGLRLIYFSYDVKMKEKGDIPEGYSVSREKKERFSLILESASTNQTSMYLCASRLGAVAFFGPGTRLTVL.

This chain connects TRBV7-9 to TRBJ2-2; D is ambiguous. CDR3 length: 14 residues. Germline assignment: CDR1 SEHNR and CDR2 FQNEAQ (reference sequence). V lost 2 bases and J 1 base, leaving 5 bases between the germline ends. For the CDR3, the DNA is TGTGCCAGCAGCTTATTCGTGAACACCGGGGAGCTGTTTTTT. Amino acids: CASSLFVNTGELFF.

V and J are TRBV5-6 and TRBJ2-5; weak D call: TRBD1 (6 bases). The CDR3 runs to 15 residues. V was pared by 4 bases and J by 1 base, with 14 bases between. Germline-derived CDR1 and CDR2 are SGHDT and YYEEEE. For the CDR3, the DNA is TGTGCCAGCAGCCTTGGTGGACAGTTCCAAGAGACCCAGTACTTC. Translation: CASSLGGQFQETQYF.

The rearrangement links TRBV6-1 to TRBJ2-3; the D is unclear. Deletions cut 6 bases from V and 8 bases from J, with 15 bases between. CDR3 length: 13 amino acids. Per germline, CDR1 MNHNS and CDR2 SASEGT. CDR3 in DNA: TGTGCCAGCAGCGCCAAAAGTGTCGGTACGCAGTATTTT. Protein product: CASSAKSVGTQYF.

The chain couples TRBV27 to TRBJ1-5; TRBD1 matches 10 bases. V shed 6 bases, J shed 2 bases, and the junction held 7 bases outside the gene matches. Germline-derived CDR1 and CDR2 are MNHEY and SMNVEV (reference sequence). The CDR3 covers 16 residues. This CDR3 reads CASREDRGVGNQPQHF. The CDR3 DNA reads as TGTGCCAGCAGAGAGGACAGGGGGGTTGGCAATCAGCCCCAGCATTTT.

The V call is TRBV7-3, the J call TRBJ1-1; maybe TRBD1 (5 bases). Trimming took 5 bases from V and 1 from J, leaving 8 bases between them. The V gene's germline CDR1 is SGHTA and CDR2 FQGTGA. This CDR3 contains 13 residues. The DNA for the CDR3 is TGTGCCAGCAGCAGAGACAGGAACACTGAAGCTTTCTTT. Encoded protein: CASSRDRNTEAFF.

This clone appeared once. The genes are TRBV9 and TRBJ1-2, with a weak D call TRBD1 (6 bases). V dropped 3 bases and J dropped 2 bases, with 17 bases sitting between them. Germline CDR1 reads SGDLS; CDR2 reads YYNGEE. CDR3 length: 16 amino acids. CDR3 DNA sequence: TGTGCCAGCAGCGCGGGGGGGGCAAACACCAACTATGGCTACACCTTC. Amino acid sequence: CASSAGGANTNYGYTF.

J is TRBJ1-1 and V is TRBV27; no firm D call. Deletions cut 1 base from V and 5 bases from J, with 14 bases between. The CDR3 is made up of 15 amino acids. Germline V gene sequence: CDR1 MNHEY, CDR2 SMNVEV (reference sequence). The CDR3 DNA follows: TGTGCCAGCAGTTTATGGGCGGGGAGGGAGACTGAAGCTTTCTTT. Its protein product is CASSLWAGRETEAFF.

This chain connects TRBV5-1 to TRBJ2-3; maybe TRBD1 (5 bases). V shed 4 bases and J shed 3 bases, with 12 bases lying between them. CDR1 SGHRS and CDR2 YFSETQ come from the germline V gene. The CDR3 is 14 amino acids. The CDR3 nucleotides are TGCGCCAGCAGCGTGACAGTCGAGACAGATACGCAGTATTTT. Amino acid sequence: CASSVTVETDTQYF.

The CDR3 sequence is CASSLGPHSNQPQHF. Written as DNA, the CDR3 is TGCGCCAGCAGCCTCGGGCCGCATAGCAATCAGCCCCAGCATTTT. The chain uses TRBV4-1 and TRBJ1-5, with unresolved D. CDR3 length: 15 residues. Germline V CDR1 and CDR2: MGHRA, YSYEKL. V lost 4 bases and J lost 0, with 10 bases in between.

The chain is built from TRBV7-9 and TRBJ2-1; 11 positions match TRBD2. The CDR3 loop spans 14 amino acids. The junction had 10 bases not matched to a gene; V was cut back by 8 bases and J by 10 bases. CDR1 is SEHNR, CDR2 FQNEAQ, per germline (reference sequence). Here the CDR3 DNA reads TGTGCCAGCGCCGAACTAGCGGGAGTAGGAGAGCAGTTCTTC. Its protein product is CASAELAGVGEQFF.

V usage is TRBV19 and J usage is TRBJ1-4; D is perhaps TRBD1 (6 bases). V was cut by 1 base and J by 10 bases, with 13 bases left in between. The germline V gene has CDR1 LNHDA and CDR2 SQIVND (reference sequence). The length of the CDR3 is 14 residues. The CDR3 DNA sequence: TGTGCCAGTAGTATAGGGGGGGCTTACGCAAAACTGTTTTTT. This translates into CASSIGGAYAKLFF.

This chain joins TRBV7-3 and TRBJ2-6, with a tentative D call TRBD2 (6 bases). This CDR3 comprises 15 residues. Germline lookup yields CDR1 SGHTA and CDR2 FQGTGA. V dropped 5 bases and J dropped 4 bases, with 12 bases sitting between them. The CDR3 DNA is TGTGCCAGCAGCCCCCGGGGGTCCGGGGCCAACGTCCTGACTTTC. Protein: CASSPRGSGANVLTF.

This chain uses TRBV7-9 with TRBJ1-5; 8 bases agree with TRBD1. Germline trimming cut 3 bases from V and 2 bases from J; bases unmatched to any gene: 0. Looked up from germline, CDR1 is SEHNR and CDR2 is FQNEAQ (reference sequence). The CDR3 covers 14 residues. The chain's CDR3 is CASSLGQGNQPQHF. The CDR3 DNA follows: TGTGCCAGCAGCTTGGGACAGGGCAATCAGCCCCAGCATTTT. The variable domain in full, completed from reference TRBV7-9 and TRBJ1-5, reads DTGVSQNPRHKITKRGQNVTFRCDPISEHNRLYWYRQTLGQGPEFLTYFQNEAQLEKSRLLSDRFSAERPKGSFSTLEIQRTEQGDSAMYLCASSLGQGNQPQHFGDGTRLSIL.

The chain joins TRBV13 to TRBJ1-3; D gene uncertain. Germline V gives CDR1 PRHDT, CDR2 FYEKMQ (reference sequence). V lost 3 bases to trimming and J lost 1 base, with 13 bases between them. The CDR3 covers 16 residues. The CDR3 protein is CASSFDPPKSGNTIYF. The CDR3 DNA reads TGTGCCAGCAGCTTCGACCCACCGAAATCTGGAAACACCATATATTTT. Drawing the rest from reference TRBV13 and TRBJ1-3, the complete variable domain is AAGVIQSPRHLIKEKRETATLKCYPIPRHDTVYWYQQGPGQDPQFLISFYEKMQSDKGSIPDRFSAQQFSDYHSELNMSSLELGDSALYFCASSFDPPKSGNTIYFGEGSWLTVV.

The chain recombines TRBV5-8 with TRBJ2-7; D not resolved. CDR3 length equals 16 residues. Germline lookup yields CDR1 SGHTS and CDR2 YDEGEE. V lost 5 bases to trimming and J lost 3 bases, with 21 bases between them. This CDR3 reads CASRCRAPHPIYEQYF. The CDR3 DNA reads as TGTGCCAGCAGATGCCGGGCCCCGCATCCTATCTACGAGCAGTACTTC.

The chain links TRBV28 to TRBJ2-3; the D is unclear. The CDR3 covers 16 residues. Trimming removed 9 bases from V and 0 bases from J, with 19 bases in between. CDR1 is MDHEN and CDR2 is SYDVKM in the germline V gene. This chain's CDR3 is CARNDKPVSSTDTQYF. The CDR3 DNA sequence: TGTGCCAGGAACGACAAGCCGGTTTCTAGCACAGATACGCAGTATTTT.

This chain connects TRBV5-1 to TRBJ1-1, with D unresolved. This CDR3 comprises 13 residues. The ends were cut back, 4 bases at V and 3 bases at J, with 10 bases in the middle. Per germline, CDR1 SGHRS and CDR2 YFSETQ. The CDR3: CASSLDWDTEAFF. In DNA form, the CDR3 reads TGCGCCAGCAGCCTGGACTGGGACACTGAAGCTTTCTTT. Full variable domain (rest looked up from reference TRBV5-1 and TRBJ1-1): KAGVTQTPRYLIKTRGQQVTLSCSPISGHRSVSWYQQTPGQGLQFLFEYFSETQRNKGNFPGRFSGRQFSNSRSEMNVSTLELGDSALYLCASSLDWDTEAFFGQGTRLTVV.

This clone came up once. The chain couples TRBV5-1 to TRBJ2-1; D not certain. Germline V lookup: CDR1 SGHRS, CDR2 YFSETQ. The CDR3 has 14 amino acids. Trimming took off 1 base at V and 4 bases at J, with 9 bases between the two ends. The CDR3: CASSLRLGYNEQFF. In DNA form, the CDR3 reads TGCGCCAGCAGCTTGCGCCTAGGGTACAATGAGCAGTTCTTC.

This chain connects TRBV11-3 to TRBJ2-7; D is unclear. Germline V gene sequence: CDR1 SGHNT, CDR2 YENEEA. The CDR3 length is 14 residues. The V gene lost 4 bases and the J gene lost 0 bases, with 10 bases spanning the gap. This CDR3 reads CASSSRAPSYEQYF. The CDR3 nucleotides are TGTGCCAGCAGCTCAAGGGCCCCCTCCTACGAGCAGTACTTC.

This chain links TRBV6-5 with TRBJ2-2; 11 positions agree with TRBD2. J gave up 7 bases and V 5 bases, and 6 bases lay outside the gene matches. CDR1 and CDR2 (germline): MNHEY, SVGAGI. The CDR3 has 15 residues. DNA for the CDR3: TGTGCCAGCAGTCAGACTAGCGGGATTCACGGGGAGCTGTTTTTT. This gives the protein CASSQTSGIHGELFF.

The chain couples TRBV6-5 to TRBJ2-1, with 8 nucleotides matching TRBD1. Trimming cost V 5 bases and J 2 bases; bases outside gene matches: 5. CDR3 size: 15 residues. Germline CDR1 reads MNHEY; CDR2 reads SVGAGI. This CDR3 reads CASSHGQGAYNEQFF. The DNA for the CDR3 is TGTGCCAGCAGTCACGGACAGGGAGCCTACAATGAGCAGTTCTTC.

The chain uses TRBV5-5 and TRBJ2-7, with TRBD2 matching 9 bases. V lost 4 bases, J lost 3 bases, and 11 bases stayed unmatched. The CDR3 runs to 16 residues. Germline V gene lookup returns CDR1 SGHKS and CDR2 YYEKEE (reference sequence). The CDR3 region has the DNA TGTGCCAGCAGCCCAAATTTAGCGGGAGATTTCTACGAGCAGTACTTC. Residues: CASSPNLAGDFYEQYF.

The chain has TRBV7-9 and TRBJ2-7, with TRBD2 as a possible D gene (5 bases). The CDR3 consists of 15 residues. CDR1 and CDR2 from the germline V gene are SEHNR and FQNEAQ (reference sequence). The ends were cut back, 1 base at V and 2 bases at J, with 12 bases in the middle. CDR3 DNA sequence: TGTGCCAGCAGCTTAGTCGGCGGACTCACCTACGAGCAGTACTTC. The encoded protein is CASSLVGGLTYEQYF.

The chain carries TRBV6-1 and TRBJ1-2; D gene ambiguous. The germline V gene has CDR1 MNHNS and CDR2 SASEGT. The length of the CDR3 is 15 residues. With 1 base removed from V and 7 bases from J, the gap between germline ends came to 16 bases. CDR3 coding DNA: TGTGCCAGCAGTGAAGATGGCAGGACCACCAGTGGCTACACCTTC. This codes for CASSEDGRTTSGYTF.

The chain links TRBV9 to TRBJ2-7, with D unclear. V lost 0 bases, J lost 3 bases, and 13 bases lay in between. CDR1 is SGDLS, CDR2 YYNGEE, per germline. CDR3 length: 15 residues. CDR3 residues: CASSVGLGHYYEQYF. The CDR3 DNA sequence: TGTGCCAGCAGCGTAGGTCTAGGTCATTACTACGAGCAGTACTTC.

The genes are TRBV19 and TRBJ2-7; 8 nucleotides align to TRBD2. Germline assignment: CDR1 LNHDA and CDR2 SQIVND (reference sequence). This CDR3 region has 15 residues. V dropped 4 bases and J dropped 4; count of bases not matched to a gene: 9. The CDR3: CASSNQAGVAYEQYF. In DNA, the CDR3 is TGTGCCAGTAGTAACCAAGCGGGAGTGGCGTACGAGCAGTACTTC.

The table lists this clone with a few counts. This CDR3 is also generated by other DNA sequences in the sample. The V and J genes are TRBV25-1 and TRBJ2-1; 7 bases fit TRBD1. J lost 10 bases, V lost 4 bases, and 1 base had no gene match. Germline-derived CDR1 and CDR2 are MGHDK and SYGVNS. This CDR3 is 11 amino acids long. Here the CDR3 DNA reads TGTGCCAGCAGTGGAGGGGGCGAGCAGTTCTTC. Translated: CASSGGGEQFF.